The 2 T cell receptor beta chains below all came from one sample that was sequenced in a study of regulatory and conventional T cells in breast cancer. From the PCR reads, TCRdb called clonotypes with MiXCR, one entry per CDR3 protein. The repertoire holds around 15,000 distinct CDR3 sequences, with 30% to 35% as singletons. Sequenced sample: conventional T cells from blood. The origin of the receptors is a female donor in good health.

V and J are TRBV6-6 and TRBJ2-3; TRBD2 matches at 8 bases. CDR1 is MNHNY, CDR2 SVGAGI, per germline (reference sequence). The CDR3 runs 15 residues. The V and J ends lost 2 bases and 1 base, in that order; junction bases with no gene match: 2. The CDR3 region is CASSYPTSGTDTQYF. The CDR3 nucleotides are TGTGCCAGCAGTTACCCGACTAGCGGCACAGATACGCAGTATTTT.

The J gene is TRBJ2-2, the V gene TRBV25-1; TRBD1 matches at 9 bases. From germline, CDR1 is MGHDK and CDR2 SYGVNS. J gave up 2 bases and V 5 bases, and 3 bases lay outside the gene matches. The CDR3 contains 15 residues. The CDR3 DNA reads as TGTGCCAGCAGTCGGACAGGGGTTAACACCGGGGAGCTGTTTTTT. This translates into CASSRTGVNTGELFF.